The 28 T cell receptor beta chains below were found in one sample sequenced in a study of human T cells and chemical hapten exposure. From the RACE reads, TCRdb called clonotypes with MiXCR, one entry per CDR3 protein. This table has over 55,000 distinct CDR3 sequences, around 10% appearing once. Described time point: patch test 3, about 24 weeks after DPC sensitization. Described treatment: therapeutic diphenylcyclopropenone sensitization with weekly scalp DPC. The sample here was whole blood, taken in connection with sensitization to the hapten diphenylcyclopropenone (DPC). The receptors were sampled from a woman aged 45-65 years with alopecia areata. Some clones in this sample may be carry-over from other donors' samples.

This clonotype was counted ten times or more. The chain is built from TRBV11-2 and TRBJ2-7; no definite D call. V was shortened by 1 base and J by 4 bases, with 8 bases between the two germline ends. Germline V gene lookup returns CDR1 SGHAT and CDR2 FQNNGV. The length of the CDR3 is 13 residues. The CDR3 is CASSLAGRYEQYF. The CDR3 nucleotides read TGTGCCAGCAGCTTAGCCGGGCGGTACGAGCAGTACTTC.

This clonotype was recorded a few times. This chain connects TRBV28 to TRBJ2-7; D unresolved. Germline values: CDR1 MDHEN, CDR2 SYDVKM. V lost 5 bases and J 1 base, leaving 9 bases between the germline ends. The CDR3 spans 13 residues. CDR3 bases: TGTGCCAGCAGTCGGGCGGTATCCTACGAGCAGTACTTC. Translation gives CASSRAVSYEQYF. The complete variable domain, with remaining parts taken from reference TRBV28 and TRBJ2-7, reads DVKVTQSSRYLVKRTGEKVFLECVQDMDHENMFWYRQDPGLGLRLIYFSYDVKMKEKGDIPEGYSVSREKKERFSLILESASTNQTSMYLCASSRAVSYEQYFGPGTRLTVT.

In this sample, this clonotype turned up many times. The chain employs TRBV25-1 and TRBJ2-1; no clear D gene. The CDR3 sequence is 16 residues long. Trimming took off 7 bases at V and 0 bases at J, with 16 bases between the two ends. CDR1 is MGHDK, CDR2 SYGVNS, per germline. CDR3 DNA sequence: TGTGCCAGCACCTTCGACAATCCGATCTCCTACAATGAGCAGTTCTTC. This translates into CASTFDNPISYNEQFF.

The sample holds a few counts of this clonotype. The rearrangement links TRBV29-1 to TRBJ1-3; no firm D call. Trimming stripped 4 bases from V and 2 bases from J, with 12 bases between. The germline CDR1 and CDR2 sequences are SQVTM and ANQGSEA. The CDR3 totals 14 residues. The CDR3 loop is CSVALGIPGNTIYF. CDR3 DNA: TGCAGCGTTGCCTTAGGGATACCTGGAAACACCATATATTTT.

This clonotype was recorded at least ten times. This chain uses TRBV12-3 or TRBV12-4 with TRBJ2-7, with D possibly being TRBD2 (6 bases). The CDR3 is 12 amino acids. Trimming pared 3 bases from V and 6 bases from J, leaving 9 bases between. The CDR3 DNA is TGTGCCAGCAGTTTCCGGGGGAGCGAGCAGTACTTC. It encodes CASSFRGSEQYF.

The genes are TRBV7-2 and TRBJ2-4; 7 nucleotides align to TRBD2. With 1 base clipped from V and 7 bases from J, the junction kept 10 bases outside the gene matches. Germline values: CDR1 SGHTA, CDR2 FQGNSA. CDR3 length equals 16 residues. The CDR3 region has the DNA TGTGCCAGCAGCTTAGTATCTAGCGGAGAGGGTAACATTCAGTACTTC. Its translation is CASSLVSSGEGNIQYF.

The sample holds many counts of this clonotype. The J gene is TRBJ2-7, the V gene TRBV12-3 or TRBV12-4, with D unclear. The V end lost 4 bases, the J end lost 1 base, and 14 bases lay between the germline ends. This CDR3 region has 15 residues. CDR3 sequence: CASSSILDGSYEQYF. In nucleotides, the CDR3 is TGTGCCAGCAGTTCGATCCTCGACGGATCCTACGAGCAGTACTTC.

This chain uses TRBV7-9 with TRBJ2-6; D unresolved. Germline lookup yields CDR1 SEHNR and CDR2 FQNEAQ (reference sequence). V gave up 1 base and J gave up 0 bases, with 4 bases separating them. The CDR3 sequence is 15 residues long. CDR3 DNA sequence: TGTGCCAGCAGCTTAGATCTCTCTGGGGCCAACGTCCTGACTTTC. Protein product: CASSLDLSGANVLTF.

The V call is TRBV21-1, the J call TRBJ2-7. TRBV21-1 represents a pseudogene. This CDR3 region has 13 residues. Written as DNA, the CDR3 is TGTGCCAGCAGCAAATTTGGGGACTACGAGCAGTACTTC. This translates into CASSKFGDYEQYF.

This clonotype was picked up many times. The chain uses TRBV12-3 or TRBV12-4 and TRBJ1-4; TRBD1 is a possible D gene (6 bases). CDR3 length: 15 amino acids. The V and J ends lost 2 bases and 4 bases respectively, with 11 bases between them. CDR3 nucleotide sequence: TGTGCCAGCAGTTTATCAGGGGCTGGTAATGAAAAACTGTTTTTT. This encodes CASSLSGAGNEKLFF.

There are a few counts of this clonotype. The CDR3: CASTPTGTSFETQYF. DNA for the CDR3: TGTGCCAGCACTCCCACGGGCACCAGTTTTGAGACCCAGTACTTC. The chain uses TRBV6-1 and TRBJ2-5; D ambiguous. The CDR3 loop spans 15 amino acids. CDR1 and CDR2 (germline): MNHNS, SASEGT. Trimming took 7 bases from V and 5 from J, leaving 20 bases between them.

This clonotype was seen many times. The chain recombines TRBV4-2 with TRBJ2-1; 11 bases agree with TRBD2. The CDR3 covers 18 residues. V lost 0 bases to trimming and J lost 4 bases; unmatched junction nucleotides: 8. Germline CDR1 and CDR2: LGHNA and YNFKEQ. Written as DNA, the CDR3 is TGTGCCAGCAGCCAAGACTGGCCCCTAGCGGGGGGATACAATGAGCAGTTCTTC. It is translated as CASSQDWPLAGGYNEQFF.

The table lists this clonotype with a few counts. The rearrangement joins TRBV4-1 to TRBJ2-3; D unresolved. The CDR3 sequence is 16 residues long. Trimming removed 0 bases from V and 0 bases from J, with 10 bases in between. Germline V CDR1 and CDR2: MGHRA, YSYEKL. The CDR3 loop is CASSQEWGSSTDTQYF. The CDR3 DNA is TGCGCCAGCAGCCAAGAATGGGGATCTAGCACAGATACGCAGTATTTT.

This clonotype was seen ten or more times. The chain carries TRBV12-3 or TRBV12-4 and TRBJ2-6; 8 positions match TRBD2. Losses at the gene ends were 3 bases for V and 4 bases for J; bases not matched to a gene: 11. The CDR3 runs 18 residues. This CDR3 reads CASSFRLAGGSGANVLTF. CDR3 DNA: TGTGCCAGCAGTTTTAGACTGGCGGGAGGATCCGGGGCCAACGTCCTGACTTTC.

This clonotype was counted at least ten times. V gene TRBV7-9 combines with J gene TRBJ1-1; D ambiguous. The V end lost 1 base, the J end lost 4 bases, and 10 bases lay between the germline ends. The germline CDR1 and CDR2 sequences are SEHNR and FQNEAQ (reference sequence). The CDR3 loop spans 14 amino acids. The DNA for the CDR3 is TGTGCCAGCAGCTTAGATGGGAGAATCACTGAAGCTTTCTTT. Its protein is CASSLDGRITEAFF.

The chain is built from TRBV5-1 and TRBJ2-5; no definite D call. Germline CDR1 SGHRS, CDR2 YFSETQ. This CDR3 contains 13 residues. The V and J ends lost 4 bases and 3 bases respectively, with 10 bases between them. The CDR3 is CASSQSSEETQYF. CDR3 in DNA: TGCGCCAGCAGCCAGTCATCCGAAGAGACCCAGTACTTC.

The V and J genes are TRBV12-3 or TRBV12-4 and TRBJ1-3; 8 bases map to TRBD1. Trimming cost V 6 bases and J 7 bases; bases outside gene matches: 11. This CDR3 has 15 residues. The CDR3 coding sequence is TGTGCCAGCAGACAGGGGACAGGACTAAGCAACACCATATATTTT. Its protein is CASRQGTGLSNTIYF.

This clonotype was seen ten or more times. This chain uses TRBV12-5 with TRBJ2-7; D remains ambiguous. CDR3 length equals 13 residues. Per the germline V gene, CDR1 is LGHNT and CDR2 is FRNRAP. V was cut by 2 bases and J by 4 bases, with 9 bases left in between. Written as DNA, the CDR3 is TGTGCTAGTGGTTTGTCCCCTCAGTACGAGCAGTACTTC. This codes for CASGLSPQYEQYF.

This clonotype turned up a few times. The chain carries TRBV20-1 and TRBJ2-1; D possibly corresponds to TRBD2 (5 bases). CDR1 DFQATT and CDR2 SNEGSKA come from the germline V gene (reference sequence). The CDR3 runs 15 residues. The V end lost 0 bases, the J end lost 9 bases, and 18 bases lay between the germline ends. The CDR3 here is CSARDRLSLVTEQFF. As DNA, the CDR3 is TGCAGTGCTAGAGATCGACTAAGTCTCGTGACTGAGCAGTTCTTC.

The gene calls are TRBV28 and TRBJ1-5, with 7 bases matching TRBD1. V was clipped by 6 bases and J by 0 bases; unmatched bases: 5. Germline CDR1 reads MDHEN; CDR2 reads SYDVKM. CDR3 length: 15 residues. CDR3 nucleotide sequence: TGTGCCAGCAGCTGGGACAGTAATAGCAATCAGCCCCAGCATTTT. Protein product: CASSWDSNSNQPQHF. Combining the CDR3 with reference TRBV28 and TRBJ1-5 gives the whole variable domain DVKVTQSSRYLVKRTGEKVFLECVQDMDHENMFWYRQDPGLGLRLIYFSYDVKMKEKGDIPEGYSVSREKKERFSLILESASTNQTSMYLCASSWDSNSNQPQHFGDGTRLSIL.

The table lists this clonotype with a few counts. Here the CDR3 reads CASRNSAGNTIYF. In nucleotides, the CDR3 is TGTGCCAGCAGGAACAGCGCTGGAAACACCATATATTTT. The chain recombines TRBV7-9 with TRBJ1-3; no definite D call. Trimming left V 6 bases short and J 2 bases short, with 8 bases between. This CDR3 is built from 13 residues. Germline V gives CDR1 SEHNR, CDR2 FQNEAQ (reference sequence).

This clonotype appeared a few times. This chain uses TRBV4-2 with TRBJ2-2; the match to TRBD2 covers 11 bases. The ends lost 1 base at V and 4 bases at J; junction bases unmatched: 5. The CDR3 totals 17 residues. CDR1 and CDR2 (germline): LGHNA, YNFKEQ. The CDR3 loop is CASSQADLAGGTGELFF. CDR3 bases: TGTGCCAGCAGCCAAGCGGACCTAGCGGGGGGCACCGGGGAGCTGTTTTTT.

The sample holds a few counts of this clonotype. The chain is built from TRBV28 and TRBJ2-3; D not resolved. Germline V lookup: CDR1 MDHEN, CDR2 SYDVKM. This CDR3 has 12 amino acids. The germline V and J ends were trimmed by 8 bases and 6 bases, with 12 bases remaining between them. The CDR3 DNA follows: TGTGCCAGCCATAGGTCCCATGATACGCAGTATTTT. This translates into CASHRSHDTQYF.

This clonotype was observed many times. This chain uses TRBV6-2 or TRBV6-3 with TRBJ2-4; D gene ambiguous. V was cut by 0 bases and J by 0 bases, with 3 bases left in between. The CDR3 consists of 14 residues. Germline CDR1 MNHEY, CDR2 SVGEGT. The CDR3 DNA follows: TGTGCCAGCAGTTACTCGGGAGCCAAAAACATTCAGTACTTC. Translated, it gives CASSYSGAKNIQYF.

This chain joins TRBV15 and TRBJ1-1; 9 nucleotides agree with TRBD1. The CDR3 length is 14 residues. V dropped 2 bases and J dropped 6; count of bases not matched to a gene: 4. Germline V lookup: CDR1 LNHNV, CDR2 YYDKDF (reference sequence). Here the CDR3 reads CATSRTGTGSEAFF. For the CDR3, the DNA is TGTGCCACCAGCAGAACCGGGACAGGGTCTGAAGCTTTCTTT.

This clonotype was observed a few times. V and J are TRBV7-2 and TRBJ2-3; 8 bases map to TRBD1. The V gene's germline CDR1 is SGHTA and CDR2 FQGNSA. This CDR3 comprises 15 residues. V lost 5 bases and J lost 2; bases outside the gene matches: 6. CDR3 coding DNA: TGTGCCAGCAGCCTGACAGGGGCCAACACAGATACGCAGTATTTT. Translated: CASSLTGANTDTQYF. Looking up the rest from reference TRBV7-2 and TRBJ2-3 gives the full variable domain: GAGVSQSPSNKVTEKGKDVELRCDPISGHTALYWYRQSLGQGLEFLIYFQGNSAPDKSGLPSDRFSAERTGGSVSTLTIQRTQQEDSAVYLCASSLTGANTDTQYFGPGTRLTVL.

This clonotype appeared many times. The chain joins TRBV10-3 to TRBJ2-3; D remains unclear. Looked up from germline, CDR1 is ENHRY and CDR2 is SYGVKD. This CDR3 has 12 residues. The ends were cut back, 2 bases at V and 8 bases at J, with 8 bases in the middle. The DNA of the CDR3 is TGTGCCATCAGTGAGCAGTTGGGTACGCAGTATTTT. Its translation: CAISEQLGTQYF.

This clonotype was detected ten times or more. The J gene is TRBJ2-7, the V gene TRBV7-2; D may correspond to TRBD1 or TRBD2 (5 bases each). Trimming pared 5 bases from V and 6 bases from J, leaving 17 bases between. CDR1 is SGHTA, CDR2 FQGNSA, per germline. This CDR3 has 14 amino acids. The CDR3 spells CASSRAGAWGEQYF. Here the CDR3 DNA reads TGTGCCAGCAGCAGGGCCGGGGCCTGGGGCGAGCAGTACTTC.